The 17 T cell receptor beta chains given below trace back to one sample, sequenced in a study of type 1 and type 2 diabetes patients. Genomic DNA was the PCR template. Multiplex PCR with 30 forward and 13 reverse primers amplified the TCR beta CDR3. From the multiplex PCR reads, TCRdb called clonotypes with MiXCR, one entry per CDR3 protein. The sample consists of fewer than 350,000 distinct CDR3 sequences, 40% to 50% of them appearing once. The sample taken for sequencing was peripheral blood mononuclear cells (PBMCs). All receptors come from a man between 18 and 35 years old with type 2 diabetes.

The rearrangement links TRBV5-1 to TRBJ2-3; the D is unclear. There are 13 residues in the CDR3. Germline V gives CDR1 SGHRS, CDR2 YFSETQ. Trimming pared 3 bases from V and 3 bases from J, leaving 8 bases between. The DNA of the CDR3 is TGCGCCAGCAGCTGGCAGCCTACAGATACGCAGTATTTT. This sequence encodes CASSWQPTDTQYF.

J is TRBJ2-2 and V is TRBV6-1, with D tentatively TRBD2 (6 bases). Trimming left V 8 bases short and J 3 bases short, with 13 bases between. The CDR3 totals 14 residues. Per germline, CDR1 MNHNS and CDR2 SASEGT. The CDR3 sequence is CASHPGGHTGELFF. CDR3 DNA: TGTGCCAGCCACCCCGGAGGGCACACCGGGGAGCTGTTTTTT.

Notes on this clonotype: This may arise from a read error, as a much more abundant clone is one base away. This chain connects TRBV15 to TRBJ2-2; D is perhaps TRBD1 (5 bases). V was trimmed by 0 bases and J by 4 bases, leaving 12 bases between them. Germline V lookup: CDR1 LNHNV, CDR2 YYDKDF (reference sequence). The CDR3 runs to 16 residues. DNA for the CDR3: TGTGCCACCAGCAGAGAAGGCCAGGGATGCACCGGGGAGCTGTTTTTT. Protein: CATSREGQGCTGELFF. Full variable domain (remainder filled in from reference TRBV15 and TRBJ2-2): DAMVIQNPRYQVTQFGKPVTLSCSQTLNHNVMYWYQQKSSQAPKLLFHYYDKDFNNEADTPDNFQSRRPNTSFCFLDIRSPGLGDTAMYLCATSREGQGCTGELFFGEGSRLTVL.

This clonotype was seen a handful of times. The chain links TRBV24-1 to TRBJ2-5; D could derive from TRBD1 or TRBD2 (6 bases each). The CDR3 is 14 residues long. The germline V and J ends were trimmed by 9 bases and 5 bases, with 18 bases remaining between them. Germline V gene sequence: CDR1 KGHDR, CDR2 SFDVKD. CDR3 sequence reads: CATCGAGDWETQYF. CDR3 sequence (DNA): TGTGCCACCTGCGGGGCAGGGGATTGGGAGACCCAGTACTTC.

This clonotype was observed many times. The chain joins TRBV15 to TRBJ1-2, with D uncertain. The CDR3 consists of 16 residues. The ends were cut back, 3 bases at V and 4 bases at J, with 18 bases in the middle. Germline loops: CDR1 LNHNV, CDR2 YYDKDF (reference sequence). In DNA form, the CDR3 reads TGTGCCACCAGCAGCAGTATTCAGCGAACTACCTATGGCTACACCTTC. Translating gives CATSSSIQRTTYGYTF.

This clonotype was observed a few times. The chain links TRBV28 to TRBJ2-5; no clear D gene. Trimming took off 5 bases at V and 6 bases at J, with 10 bases between the two ends. The CDR3 covers 12 residues. Germline loops: CDR1 MDHEN, CDR2 SYDVKM. CDR3 nucleotides: TGTGCCAGCAGTCTTATTTTGAAGACCCAGTACTTC. Translation gives CASSLILKTQYF.

The chain uses TRBV2 and TRBJ2-6; D unresolved. The CDR3 consists of 14 residues. V was trimmed by 2 bases and J by 1 base, leaving 3 bases between them. The germline CDR1 and CDR2 sequences are SNHLY and FYNNEI. The DNA for the CDR3 is TGTGCCAGCAGTGAACGGTCTGGGGCCAACGTCCTGACTTTC. Its protein is CASSERSGANVLTF.

This clonotype has a count of ten or more. The chain links TRBV10-1 to TRBJ2-2; no firm D call. The CDR3 spans 13 residues. The V end was cut by 4 bases, the J end by 3 bases, with 6 bases between. The germline CDR1 and CDR2 sequences are WNHNN and SYGVQD (reference sequence). CDR3 region: CASSVDDTGELFF. Here the CDR3 DNA reads TGCGCCAGCAGTGTGGACGACACCGGGGAGCTGTTTTTT.

The chain couples TRBV30 to TRBJ2-7; 10 bases match TRBD1. After removal of 5 bases from V and 5 bases from J, the junction contained 3 bases not matched to a gene. There are 12 residues in the CDR3. Germline lookup yields CDR1 GTSNPN and CDR2 SVGIG (reference sequence). The CDR3 reads CAWDRGRNEQYF. Written as DNA, the CDR3 is TGTGCCTGGGACAGGGGGCGGAACGAGCAGTACTTC.

This clonotype has only a few counts. The chain joins TRBV7-2 to TRBJ2-7; no firm D call. CDR1 SGHTA and CDR2 FQGNSA come from the germline V gene. The CDR3 covers 16 residues. Trimming stripped 1 base from V and 0 bases from J, with 13 bases between. This CDR3 reads CASSLGLGRPSYEQYF. CDR3 DNA: TGTGCCAGCAGCTTAGGGTTGGGCAGACCCTCCTACGAGCAGTACTTC.

V usage is TRBV20-1 and J usage is TRBJ2-7, with 7 bases lining up with TRBD2. Germline CDR1 DFQATT, CDR2 SNEGSKA (reference sequence). The trim removed 0 bases at V and 1 base at J, leaving 6 bases unmatched. The CDR3 spans 15 residues. The CDR3 sequence is CSARDQTGGSYEQYF. The CDR3 DNA follows: TGCAGTGCTAGAGATCAGACGGGAGGATCCTACGAGCAGTACTTC.

The CDR3 protein is CSARRDWEGEAFF. The DNA for the CDR3 is TGCAGTGCTAGAAGGGATTGGGAGGGTGAAGCTTTCTTT. The chain carries TRBV20-1 and TRBJ1-1, with no clear D. Germline V gene data show CDR1 as DFQATT and CDR2 as SNEGSKA (reference sequence). CDR3 size: 13 residues. Deletions cut 2 bases from V and 7 bases from J, with 14 bases between.

The sample holds a few counts of this clonotype. This chain uses TRBV2 with TRBJ2-5, with 10 nucleotides matching TRBD2. Trimming cost V 3 bases and J 1 base; bases outside gene matches: 14. Germline CDR1 and CDR2: SNHLY and FYNNEI. The CDR3 totals 19 residues. The CDR3 sequence is CASSDDLLAGFSSQETQYF. CDR3 nucleotide sequence: TGTGCCAGCAGTGATGATCTACTAGCGGGATTCAGTAGCCAAGAGACCCAGTACTTC.

J is TRBJ2-3 and V is TRBV7-3, with 10 bases that match TRBD2. V trimming: 2 bases; J trimming: 4 bases; junction bases outside the gene matches: 12. This CDR3 has 18 amino acids. CDR1 is SGHTA, CDR2 FQGTGA, per germline. CDR3 DNA: TGTGCCAGCAGCTTACAGCGGGGGGGCCGGAAGGTATCAGATACGCAGTATTTT. Amino acids: CASSLQRGGRKVSDTQYF.

The chain has TRBV4-1 and TRBJ2-2; D gene ambiguous. The CDR3 has 14 residues. The germline V and J ends were trimmed by 1 base and 4 bases, with 7 bases remaining between them. In germline, CDR1 is MGHRA, CDR2 YSYEKL. The CDR3 DNA reads TGCGCCAGCAGCCAAGCTTCTAGCACCGGGGAGCTGTTTTTT. It encodes CASSQASSTGELFF.

To note about this clonotype: A single base separates this from a much larger clone, so it may be a read error. The V call is TRBV2, the J call TRBJ2-2, with a tentative D call TRBD2 (6 bases). This CDR3 comprises 15 residues. Germline loops: CDR1 SNHLY, CDR2 FYNNEI. The CDR3 protein is CASSVSVRWTGGLFF. The CDR3 DNA is TGTGCCAGCAGTGTGTCAGTTCGGTGGACCGGGGGGCTGTTTTTT.

The chain carries TRBV24-1 and TRBJ2-7; the match to TRBD1 covers 8 bases. Trimming took 3 bases from V and 9 from J; bases not matched to a gene: 6. The CDR3 has 13 amino acids. Germline V gene data show CDR1 as KGHDR and CDR2 as SFDVKD. The CDR3 nucleotides read TGTGCCACCAGTGATGGGGCAGGGGGCGTGCAGTACTTC. Translation: CATSDGAGGVQYF.